This T cell receptor (beta chain) was captured in a study of T cell clonality in common variable immunodeficiency. Study results and caveats: In common variable immunodeficiency, TCR beta chains reportedly carried fewer deletions and N-nucleotide insertions. Compared with healthy controls, CVID subjects showed increased TCRbeta clonality, mostly in about a third. Patient heterogeneity in the CVID cohort limited correlations between repertoire features and clinical complications.

Blood samples were heparinized, 5 to 8 ml per donor. CDR3 length: 15 amino acids. V was clipped by 6 bases and J by 8 bases, with 19 bases between them. Measured with immunoSEQ multiplex PCR; TCRdb has only the in-frame clones, and not every one. Sampling found about 81,000 clones, none seen once. This clone was counted ten times or more. Its antigen is not identified. Sequencing ends 3 residues short of the CDR3 end; the germline J gene provides the rest. Sequencing input: peripheral blood mononuclear cells. This receptor was obtained from a person between 18 and 75 years old in good health. The chain uses TRBV12-3 or TRBV12-4 and TRBJ1-4; D ambiguous. CDR3 amino acids: CASRPNTGIREKLFF. The CDR3 bases that were read are TGTGCCAGCAGACCTAACACGGGGATAAGAGAAAAA.